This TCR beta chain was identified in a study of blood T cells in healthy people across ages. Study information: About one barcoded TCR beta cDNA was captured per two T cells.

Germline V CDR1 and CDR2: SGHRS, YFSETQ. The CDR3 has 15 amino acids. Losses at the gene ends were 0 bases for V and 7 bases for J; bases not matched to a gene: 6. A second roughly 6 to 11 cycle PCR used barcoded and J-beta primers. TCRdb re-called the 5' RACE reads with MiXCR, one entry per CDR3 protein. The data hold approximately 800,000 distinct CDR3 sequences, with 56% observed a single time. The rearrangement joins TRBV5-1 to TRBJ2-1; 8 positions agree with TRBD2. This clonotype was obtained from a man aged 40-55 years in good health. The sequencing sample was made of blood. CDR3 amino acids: CASSLGGGSLNEQFF. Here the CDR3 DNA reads TGCGCCAGCAGCTTGGGCGGGGGGTCGTTAAATGAGCAGTTCTTC.